The T cell receptor beta chain described here comes from a study of cytomegalovirus exposure and HLA in healthy donors. Study-wide results and limits: Later on, an analysis found that several of the most significant clusters appeared to be linked to common viral pathogens, which included parvovirus B19. The authors enumerated 180 or so TCR beta chains as linked to cytomegalovirus. CMV serostatus was the sole immune exposure information available.

The germline V gene has CDR1 SGHDT and CDR2 YYEEEE. The CDR3 has 12 amino acids. Trimming shortened V by 1 base and J by 9 bases, and 8 bases separated the two germline ends. 13 Jbeta primers and 60 Vbeta primers were used for the PCR. Using immunoSEQ multiplex PCR, the repertoire was profiled, and TCRdb retains in-frame clones only, with some absent. Of approximately 210,000 clones in the sample, over 60% are singletons; the top ten hold 0.9% to 1.2%. Details on this clone: Its target is unknown.

Input material: PBMCs. The clonotype was recovered from a woman aged 35 to 49 in good health and CMV-seronegative. The chain uses TRBV5-6 and TRBJ2-1; possibly TRBD2 for D (6 bases). The CDR3 DNA follows: TGTGCCAGCAGCTTGCGGGGAGGTGAGCAGTTCTTC. Translating it yields CASSLRGGEQFF. The full variable domain, with the rest looked up from reference TRBV5-6 and TRBJ2-1, is DAGVTQSPTHLIKTRGQQVTLRCSPKSGHDTVSWYQQALGQGPQFIFQYYEEEERQRGNFPDRFSGHQFPNYSSELNVNALLLGDSALYLCASSLRGGEQFFGPGTRLTVL.